Listed below are T cell receptor beta chains from one sample, sequenced in a study of blood T cell repertoires in COVID-19. The data were produced by immunoSEQ multiplex PCR, yet TCRdb's version contains in-frame clones alone and is incomplete. The sample has roughly 180,000 clones, about 85% seen once. Specimen: peripheral blood. These receptors all come from a man aged 60-69 years who had recovered from COVID-19. CDR3s include the opening cysteine and the closing phenylalanine or tryptophan. Each record gives: J gene, V gene, D gene, clone size, CDR3 DNA, CDR3 protein. The D gene is left open where the match is weak. Some rows mark clone size as missing; the rest say once, few, many or name a class of expanded clone.

j_call: TRBJ1-1; v_call: TRBV18; d_call: TRBD1; clone_size: -; cdr3_nt: TGTGCCAGCTCAAAGCAGGGACAGGGGAACACTGAAGCTTTCTTT; cdr3_aa: CASSKQGQGNTEAFF
j_call: TRBJ1-1; v_call: TRBV15; d_call: -; clone_size: once; cdr3_nt: TGTGCCACGACATCGCGACGTGATAGGAACACTGAAGCTTTCTTT; cdr3_aa: CATTSRRDRNTEAFF
j_call: TRBJ2-7; v_call: TRBV18; d_call: -; clone_size: -; cdr3_nt: TGTGCCAGCTCACCGGACAGCGCTAGTCTTTACGAGCAGTACTTC; cdr3_aa: CASSPDSASLYEQYF
j_call: TRBJ2-7; v_call: TRBV12-3/TRBV12-4; d_call: -; clone_size: -; cdr3_nt: TGTGCCAGCAGTCCGGACAGCAACGAGCAGTACTTC; cdr3_aa: CASSPDSNEQYF
j_call: TRBJ2-3; v_call: TRBV7-9; d_call: -; clone_size: -; cdr3_nt: TGTGCCAGCAGCTTAGTGAGGAGGGTTAGCACAGATACGCAGTATTTT; cdr3_aa: CASSLVRRVSTDTQYF
j_call: TRBJ1-6; v_call: TRBV5-5; d_call: TRBD1; clone_size: -; cdr3_nt: TGTGCCAGCAGCTTCGAGGGACAGGGGACACCCCTCCACTTT; cdr3_aa: CASSFEGQGTPLHF
j_call: TRBJ2-7; v_call: TRBV13; d_call: -; clone_size: -; cdr3_nt: TGTGCCAGCAGCTTAGGAACCGGCGAGCAGTACTTC; cdr3_aa: CASSLGTGEQYF
j_call: TRBJ1-1; v_call: TRBV7-9; d_call: TRBD1; clone_size: -; cdr3_nt: TGTGCCAGCAGTCCCAGGGACAGGATAAACACTGAAGCTTTCTTT; cdr3_aa: CASSPRDRINTEAFF
j_call: TRBJ1-2; v_call: TRBV2; d_call: TRBD1; clone_size: -; cdr3_nt: TGTGCCAGCATGGGGGACAGGGGCGCCCGTGGCTACACCTTC; cdr3_aa: CASMGDRGARGYTF
j_call: TRBJ2-1; v_call: TRBV4-3; d_call: TRBD2; clone_size: -; cdr3_nt: TGCGCCAGCAGCCAAGAAGCGGGGGGGTTGGATGAGCAGTTCTTC; cdr3_aa: CASSQEAGGLDEQFF
j_call: TRBJ2-1; v_call: TRBV2; d_call: TRBD2; clone_size: many; cdr3_nt: TGTGCCAGCAGTGAAGGGACTAGCGTGGCCGGCTCGGGGAATGAGCAGTTCTTC; cdr3_aa: CASSEGTSVAGSGNEQFF
j_call: TRBJ1-2; v_call: TRBV6-2/TRBV6-3; d_call: -; clone_size: -; cdr3_nt: TGTGCCAGCAGTTATAGGGGCGACAGTAACTATGGCTACACCTTC; cdr3_aa: CASSYRGDSNYGYTF
j_call: TRBJ1-2; v_call: TRBV6-5; d_call: -; clone_size: -; cdr3_nt: TGTGCCAGCAGTTACGGGCCGATCTATGGCTACACCTTC; cdr3_aa: CASSYGPIYGYTF
j_call: TRBJ2-7; v_call: TRBV7-9; d_call: TRBD2; clone_size: -; cdr3_nt: TGTGCCAGCAGCCCTAGCGGGGTCCTTCTCTACGAGCAGTACTTC; cdr3_aa: CASSPSGVLLYEQYF
j_call: TRBJ1-5; v_call: TRBV30; d_call: -; clone_size: -; cdr3_nt: TGTGCCTGGAGGGAACAGATCAATCAGCCCCAGCATTTT; cdr3_aa: CAWREQINQPQHF
j_call: TRBJ1-4; v_call: TRBV7-9; d_call: -; clone_size: -; cdr3_nt: TGTGCCAGCACCCGATCCGGGGGAGCGACTAATGAAAAACTGTTTTTT; cdr3_aa: CASTRSGGATNEKLFF
j_call: TRBJ2-1; v_call: TRBV19; d_call: -; clone_size: few; cdr3_nt: TGTGCCACGGTGGACAGAGGTCAACGCAATGAGCAGTTCTTC; cdr3_aa: CATVDRGQRNEQFF
j_call: TRBJ1-6; v_call: TRBV11-1; d_call: -; clone_size: -; cdr3_nt: TGTGCCAGCAGCTTATCCCTGGCAGGGGATTCACCCCTCCACTTT; cdr3_aa: CASSLSLAGDSPLHF
j_call: TRBJ1-6; v_call: TRBV6-5; d_call: TRBD1; clone_size: -; cdr3_nt: TGTGCCAGCAGTTACTCAGACAGGGCGTATAATTCACCCCTCCACTTT; cdr3_aa: CASSYSDRAYNSPLHF
j_call: TRBJ2-7; v_call: TRBV2; d_call: TRBD1; clone_size: -; cdr3_nt: TGTGCCAGCAGTGGTCAGGGGGTCTACGAGCAGTACTTC; cdr3_aa: CASSGQGVYEQYF
j_call: TRBJ1-4; v_call: TRBV15; d_call: TRBD1; clone_size: -; cdr3_nt: TGTGCCACCAGCAGAGATTCAGGGGGCGGTGAAAAACTGTTTTTT; cdr3_aa: CATSRDSGGGEKLFF
j_call: TRBJ1-2; v_call: TRBV6-5; d_call: TRBD1; clone_size: -; cdr3_nt: TGTGCCAGCAGTTCGGACAGGGGGAGGTATGGCTACACCTTC; cdr3_aa: CASSSDRGRYGYTF
j_call: TRBJ2-3; v_call: TRBV9; d_call: -; clone_size: -; cdr3_nt: TGTGCCAGCAGCGCCGCCAGGGGCACCGGCACAGATACGCAGTATTTT; cdr3_aa: CASSAARGTGTDTQYF
j_call: TRBJ1-2; v_call: TRBV6-6; d_call: -; clone_size: -; cdr3_nt: TGTGCCAGCAGCTACCCAGGGTTCGATGGCTACACCTTC; cdr3_aa: CASSYPGFDGYTF
j_call: TRBJ2-2; v_call: TRBV9; d_call: -; clone_size: -; cdr3_nt: TGTGCCAGCAGCGTACAACCCCTCCGGGGGAACACCGGGGAGCTGTTTTTT; cdr3_aa: CASSVQPLRGNTGELFF
j_call: TRBJ2-7; v_call: TRBV4-1; d_call: TRBD2; clone_size: -; cdr3_nt: TGCGCCAGCAGCCAAGGCGGGGGTGCTTACGAGCAGTACTTC; cdr3_aa: CASSQGGGAYEQYF
j_call: TRBJ2-7; v_call: TRBV6-5; d_call: -; clone_size: -; cdr3_nt: TGTGCCAGCAACGATAGGGACTCCCAGTACTTC; cdr3_aa: CASNDRDSQYF
j_call: TRBJ2-3; v_call: TRBV11-3; d_call: -; clone_size: -; cdr3_nt: TGTGCCAGCAGCCCCCGGGGGGATACGCAGTATTTT; cdr3_aa: CASSPRGDTQYF
j_call: TRBJ2-2; v_call: TRBV5-6; d_call: TRBD2; clone_size: -; cdr3_nt: TGTGCCAGCAGCTTGTACGGGGGGGACACCGGGGAGCTGTTTTTT; cdr3_aa: CASSLYGGDTGELFF
j_call: TRBJ2-1; v_call: TRBV5-6; d_call: TRBD1; clone_size: -; cdr3_nt: TGTGCCAGCAGCTCCCAGGGGGCACAGTTCTTC; cdr3_aa: CASSSQGAQFF
j_call: TRBJ1-6; v_call: TRBV7-8; d_call: -; clone_size: -; cdr3_nt: TGTGCCAGCAGCTTTAGGGGAAACGATTCACCCCTCCACTTT; cdr3_aa: CASSFRGNDSPLHF
j_call: TRBJ2-7; v_call: TRBV5-6; d_call: TRBD1; clone_size: -; cdr3_nt: TGTGCCAGCAGCTTCTTGTCTGGGACAGGGGATAACGAGCAGTACTTC; cdr3_aa: CASSFLSGTGDNEQYF
j_call: TRBJ1-3; v_call: TRBV19; d_call: TRBD1; clone_size: -; cdr3_nt: TGTGCCAGTGGTAGCCCCACAGGGGCCCCCTCTGGAAACACCATATATTTT; cdr3_aa: CASGSPTGAPSGNTIYF
j_call: TRBJ2-2; v_call: TRBV7-9; d_call: -; clone_size: -; cdr3_nt: TGTGCCAGCACTCATCCGGGACTTCAAACCGGGGAGCTGTTTTTT; cdr3_aa: CASTHPGLQTGELFF
j_call: TRBJ2-7; v_call: TRBV7-2; d_call: -; clone_size: -; cdr3_nt: TGTGCCAGCAGTTCCCGAACAGGGCCGGCCTACGAGCAGTACTTC; cdr3_aa: CASSSRTGPAYEQYF
j_call: TRBJ2-5; v_call: TRBV30; d_call: TRBD1; clone_size: -; cdr3_nt: TGTGCCTGGAGCTGGACAGGGGCTCTTGAGACCCAGTACTTC; cdr3_aa: CAWSWTGALETQYF
j_call: TRBJ2-5; v_call: TRBV12-3/TRBV12-4; d_call: TRBD1; clone_size: once; cdr3_nt: TGTGCCAGCAGTAAGGGGGCGCGGGAGACCCAGTACTTC; cdr3_aa: CASSKGARETQYF
j_call: TRBJ2-2; v_call: TRBV5-1; d_call: TRBD1; clone_size: -; cdr3_nt: TGCGCCAGCAGCCGACAGGGGAACACCGGGGAGCTGTTTTTT; cdr3_aa: CASSRQGNTGELFF
j_call: TRBJ1-1; v_call: TRBV19; d_call: -; clone_size: few; cdr3_nt: TGTGCCAGTAGGTCTCAGGTCGGGGGCACTGAAGCTTTCTTT; cdr3_aa: CASRSQVGGTEAFF
j_call: TRBJ2-7; v_call: TRBV6-5; d_call: -; clone_size: few; cdr3_nt: TGTGCCAGCAGTTACGTGCGATCCTACGAGCAGTACTTC; cdr3_aa: CASSYVRSYEQYF
j_call: TRBJ2-1; v_call: TRBV7-2; d_call: TRBD2; clone_size: -; cdr3_nt: TGTGCCAGCAGCTTAAGCCCTTTAGTAGGGAGGGCCAATGAGCAGTTCTTC; cdr3_aa: CASSLSPLVGRANEQFF
j_call: TRBJ2-1; v_call: TRBV5-4; d_call: TRBD2; clone_size: -; cdr3_nt: TGTGCCAGCAGCCCGGGGACTAGCGGGGGGGCTCTTGAGCAGTTCTTC; cdr3_aa: CASSPGTSGGALEQFF
j_call: TRBJ1-1; v_call: TRBV19; d_call: TRBD1; clone_size: -; cdr3_nt: TGTGCCAGTAGTTCGGGGTCAACAGGGGACCCCTATGAAGCTTTCTTT; cdr3_aa: CASSSGSTGDPYEAFF
j_call: TRBJ2-2; v_call: TRBV6-2/TRBV6-3; d_call: TRBD1; clone_size: -; cdr3_nt: TGTGCCAGCAGTTTCAACAGGGGGTTGAGCACCGGGGAGCTGTTTTTT; cdr3_aa: CASSFNRGLSTGELFF
j_call: TRBJ1-2; v_call: TRBV3-1/TRBV3-2; d_call: TRBD1; clone_size: -; cdr3_nt: TGTGCCAGCAGCCCCGGGACAGGGGAATATGGCTACACCTTC; cdr3_aa: CASSPGTGEYGYTF
j_call: TRBJ2-7; v_call: TRBV4-2; d_call: -; clone_size: -; cdr3_nt: TGTGCCAGCAGCCAAGATCTAGGTAGGGAGCAGTACTTC; cdr3_aa: CASSQDLGREQYF
j_call: TRBJ1-1; v_call: TRBV19; d_call: -; clone_size: -; cdr3_nt: TGTGCCAGTAGTCCCCCCAGGATGAACACTGAAGCTTTCTTT; cdr3_aa: CASSPPRMNTEAFF
j_call: TRBJ2-3; v_call: TRBV7-9; d_call: TRBD2; clone_size: -; cdr3_nt: TGTGCCAGCAGCTTAACGCATCTAGCGGGGGGAACAGATACGCAGTATTTT; cdr3_aa: CASSLTHLAGGTDTQYF
j_call: TRBJ2-1; v_call: TRBV3-1/TRBV3-2; d_call: TRBD1; clone_size: -; cdr3_nt: TGTGCCAGCCGCAAGGGGGCGCGACCATACAATGAGCAGTTCTTC; cdr3_aa: CASRKGARPYNEQFF
j_call: TRBJ2-5; v_call: TRBV7-8; d_call: -; clone_size: few; cdr3_nt: TGTGCCAGCAGCGTAGAGGCGGGTGGAGAGACCCAGTACTTC; cdr3_aa: CASSVEAGGETQYF